Listed here are 21 T cell receptor beta chains from one sample, sequenced in a study of T cell changes during pregnancy in multiple sclerosis. Assay: immunoSEQ multiplex PCR; the TCRdb copy retains only in-frame clones and omits some. There are around 57,000 clones in the sample; roughly 90% occur only once, and 0.15% to 0.2% lies in the top ten. Here the sequenced sample was CD4+ T cells from peripheral blood mononuclear cells, taken after pregnancy. The source of these receptors is a female donor in good health, enrolled as a control in a pregnancy study.

V gene TRBV9 combines with J gene TRBJ1-5; 8 nucleotides agree with TRBD1. The CDR3 spans 14 residues. V was pared by 1 base and J by 5 bases, with 2 bases of the junction left unmatched. The germline CDR1 and CDR2 sequences are SGDLS and YYNGEE. The CDR3 nucleotides read TGTGCCAGCAGCGTAACAGGGGGTGATCAGCCCCAGCATTTT. Translation: CASSVTGGDQPQHF.

This chain uses TRBV7-8 with TRBJ2-2; 7 bases are shared with TRBD2. The CDR3 is 18 residues long. Germline V gives CDR1 SGHVS, CDR2 FQNEAQ. Trimming at V came to 1 base and at J to 1 base, leaving 9 bases not matched to a gene. The CDR3 DNA follows: TGTGCCAGCAGCTTAGTGGTCGGGCGGGGGAAGAACACCGGGGAGCTGTTTTTT. Amino acids: CASSLVVGRGKNTGELFF.

The CDR3 spells CASSETGGRQYGYTF. As DNA, the CDR3 is TGTGCCAGCAGCGAGACAGGAGGACGGCAATATGGCTACACCTTC. V gene TRBV9 combines with J gene TRBJ1-2, with TRBD1 as a possible D gene (6 bases). CDR3 size: 15 residues. Germline lookup yields CDR1 SGDLS and CDR2 YYNGEE. Trimming removed 3 bases at V and 5 bases at J, with 17 bases between. Full variable domain (remainder filled in from reference TRBV9 and TRBJ1-2): DSGVTQTPKHLITATGQRVTLRCSPRSGDLSVYWYQQSLDQGLQFLIQYYNGEERAKGNILERFSAQQFPDLHSELNLSSLELGDSALYFCASSETGGRQYGYTFGSGTRLTVV.

The genes are TRBV12-5 and TRBJ1-1; D might be TRBD1 (6 bases). The CDR3 totals 14 residues. The germline gives CDR1 LGHNT, CDR2 FRNRAP. With 6 bases removed from V and 3 bases from J, the gap between germline ends came to 14 bases. CDR3 protein: CASGLQGGDTEAFF. The CDR3 nucleotides read TGTGCTAGTGGCCTACAGGGAGGGGACACTGAAGCTTTCTTT.

V gene TRBV4-1 combines with J gene TRBJ1-4; 8 bases match TRBD1. Per the germline V gene, CDR1 is MGHRA and CDR2 is YSYEKL. Losses at the gene ends were 6 bases for V and 6 bases for J; bases not matched to a gene: 6. The CDR3 loop spans 14 amino acids. CDR3 region: CASRRTGSDEKLFF. The DNA for the CDR3 is TGCGCCAGCAGAAGGACAGGGTCGGATGAAAAACTGTTTTTT.

This chain links TRBV7-9 with TRBJ2-6; the D gene is possibly TRBD1 (5 bases). V lost 5 bases and J lost 0, with 8 bases in between. Germline assignment: CDR1 SEHNR and CDR2 FQNEAQ (reference sequence). This CDR3 has 15 amino acids. DNA for the CDR3: TGTGCCAGCAGCACGACAGACTCTGGGGCCAACGTCCTGACTTTC. Translation: CASSTTDSGANVLTF.

This sequence joins TRBV10-3 and TRBJ2-1, with a possible D match to TRBD2 (7 bases). The CDR3 covers 14 residues. Between the trimmed V and J ends, which lost 8 bases and 4 bases, there was a span of 15 bases. The V gene's germline CDR1 is ENHRY and CDR2 SYGVKD. This CDR3 reads CAIEKGGGYNEQFF. CDR3 DNA: TGTGCCATCGAGAAGGGGGGGGGATACAATGAGCAGTTCTTC.

This sequence joins TRBV30 and TRBJ2-2; 8 positions match TRBD1. Trimming at V came to 5 bases and at J to 1 base, leaving 0 bases not matched to a gene. CDR3 size: 13 residues. CDR1 and CDR2 from the germline V gene are GTSNPN and SVGIG (reference sequence). The CDR3 is CAWGQGNTGELFF. The CDR3 nucleotides are TGTGCCTGGGGACAGGGGAACACCGGGGAGCTGTTTTTT.

The V call is TRBV4-1, the J call TRBJ1-2; TRBD1 aligns across 7 bases. V lost 4 bases to trimming and J lost 3 bases; unmatched junction nucleotides: 8. This CDR3 has 15 residues. The V gene's germline CDR1 is MGHRA and CDR2 YSYEKL. The CDR3 DNA reads as TGCGCCAGCAGCCCGGGACAGCCGGGGGACTATGGCTACACCTTC. Translated, it gives CASSPGQPGDYGYTF.

This clone was detected only a few times. The chain is built from TRBV2 and TRBJ1-1; D gene ambiguous. V was cut by 7 bases and J by 5 bases, with 14 bases left in between. This CDR3 comprises 13 residues. Germline V lookup: CDR1 SNHLY, CDR2 FYNNEI. For the CDR3, the DNA is TGTGCCAGCATCCAGGAATCGGGGACTGAAGCTTTCTTT. Protein product: CASIQESGTEAFF.

This clone was seen only once. The chain joins TRBV28 to TRBJ1-4; unclear D gene. This CDR3 has 14 amino acids. V was trimmed by 5 bases and J by 0 bases, leaving 7 bases between them. Germline CDR1 is MDHEN and CDR2 is SYDVKM. The CDR3 region is CASSRDATNEKLFF. The CDR3 region has the DNA TGTGCCAGCAGTCGCGATGCAACTAATGAAAAACTGTTTTTT.

This sequence joins TRBV6-4 and TRBJ1-1, with TRBD1 as a possible D gene (5 bases). CDR1 and CDR2 from the germline V gene are MRHNA and SNTAGT. V was clipped by 4 bases and J by 1 base, with 7 bases between them. The CDR3 totals 13 residues. The DNA of the CDR3 is TGTGCCAGCAGTGCGGGGGGGAACACTGAAGCTTTCTTT. Translation: CASSAGGNTEAFF.

The V gene is TRBV6-5, the J gene TRBJ1-5, with a possible D match to TRBD1 (5 bases). CDR3 length: 13 residues. V shed 6 bases and J shed 4 bases, with 10 bases lying between them. Germline assignment: CDR1 MNHEY and CDR2 SVGAGI. The CDR3 DNA follows: TGTGCCAGCAGCCCCGACAGAAATCAGCCCCAGCATTTT. Protein sequence: CASSPDRNQPQHF.

V gene TRBV25-1 combines with J gene TRBJ2-5, with a weak D call TRBD1 (5 bases). This CDR3 has 14 amino acids. The V gene's germline CDR1 is MGHDK and CDR2 SYGVNS. Trimming removed 4 bases at V and 4 bases at J, with 13 bases between. CDR3 DNA: TGTGCCAGCAGTGGCTTCTCAGGGCCAGAGACCCAGTACTTC. It encodes CASSGFSGPETQYF.

The chain links TRBV11-2 to TRBJ1-1; D may be TRBD1 (5 bases). Germline CDR1 is SGHAT and CDR2 is FQNNGV. V lost 1 base and J lost 4, with 13 bases in between. The CDR3 sequence is 15 residues long. CDR3 residues: CASSLASGGATEAFF. The CDR3 coding sequence is TGTGCCAGCAGCTTAGCCTCCGGCGGGGCCACTGAAGCTTTCTTT.

This clone occurred once. The rearrangement links TRBV28 to TRBJ1-5; 7 positions match TRBD1. In germline, CDR1 is MDHEN, CDR2 SYDVKM. V dropped 2 bases and J dropped 2; count of bases not matched to a gene: 6. This CDR3 is 16 amino acids long. Written as DNA, the CDR3 is TGTGCCAGCAGTTTACCATCCCAGGGGGGCAATCAGCCCCAGCATTTT. Its protein is CASSLPSQGGNQPQHF.

This sequence joins TRBV2 and TRBJ1-2; TRBD1 might be the D (6 bases). The CDR3 loop spans 15 amino acids. Trimming cost V 7 bases and J 1 base, with 16 bases left between them. Germline CDR1 and CDR2: SNHLY and FYNNEI. CDR3 in amino acids: CASTDGQFLNYGYTF. The DNA for the CDR3 is TGTGCCAGCACCGACGGACAGTTCCTTAACTATGGCTACACCTTC.

In this sample, this clone turned up a few times. V usage is TRBV6-5 and J usage is TRBJ1-2; 8 positions match TRBD1. The CDR3 covers 13 residues. Per germline, CDR1 MNHEY and CDR2 SVGAGI. The ends lost 6 bases at V and 4 bases at J; junction bases unmatched: 4. CDR3 sequence: CASSQDRAYGYTF. CDR3 bases: TGTGCCAGCAGCCAGGACAGGGCCTATGGCTACACCTTC.

This chain connects TRBV9 to TRBJ1-2; maybe TRBD1 (6 bases). The CDR3 is 13 amino acids. V lost 4 bases and J 1 base, leaving 8 bases between the germline ends. Germline V gene lookup returns CDR1 SGDLS and CDR2 YYNGEE. The CDR3 region is CASSPRGNYGYTF. The CDR3 nucleotides are TGTGCCAGCAGCCCCAGGGGTAACTATGGCTACACCTTC.

The chain joins TRBV5-1 to TRBJ1-2; 9 nucleotides match TRBD1. V trimming: 4 bases; J trimming: 5 bases; junction bases outside the gene matches: 9. The germline V gene has CDR1 SGHRS and CDR2 YFSETQ. The CDR3 consists of 15 residues. Here the CDR3 reads CASSQGQGVPYGYTF. CDR3 in DNA: TGCGCCAGCAGCCAGGGACAGGGCGTACCTTATGGCTACACCTTC.

This clone was detected once. The chain employs TRBV4-2 and TRBJ1-4; 7 bases are shared with TRBD1. Germline V lookup: CDR1 LGHNA, CDR2 YNFKEQ. The CDR3 has 15 residues. V lost 6 bases, J lost 8 bases, and 12 bases stayed unmatched. CDR3: CASRGLGTALEKLFF. In nucleotides, the CDR3 is TGTGCCAGCAGAGGGTTGGGGACAGCCCTAGAAAAACTGTTTTTT.